These 32 T cell receptor beta chains came from one sample sequenced in a study of blood T cell repertoires in COVID-19. Only in-frame clones appear in the TCRdb table, and some are missing; sequencing was by immunoSEQ multiplex PCR. The sample yields about 83,000 clones, about 88% seen once. Material: peripheral blood. All receptors derive from a human donor in a cohort sampled during active COVID-19.

Here the CDR3 DNA reads TGCAGCGTTGTGAAGGCGGGGGGGCCCACAGATACGCAGTATTTT. Amino acid sequence: CSVVKAGGPTDTQYF. The chain is built from TRBV29-1 and TRBJ2-3; 9 bases are a match to TRBD2. The CDR3 runs 15 residues. CDR1 and CDR2 (germline): SQVTM, ANQGSEA. V gave up 4 bases and J gave up 2 bases; unmatched junction bases: 7.

The rearrangement uses TRBV6-5 and TRBJ1-5; TRBD1 matches at 7 bases. The CDR3 contains 13 residues. The germline gives CDR1 MNHEY, CDR2 SVGAGI. J gave up 6 bases and V 5 bases, and 4 bases lay outside the gene matches. The CDR3 protein is CASSKTGSQPQHF. In DNA form, the CDR3 reads TGTGCCAGCAGTAAGACAGGGAGTCAGCCCCAGCATTTT.

The chain joins TRBV3-1 (or the pseudogene TRBV3-2) to TRBJ2-5; 14 bases fit TRBD2. In germline, CDR1 is LGHDT, CDR2 YNNKEL (reference sequence). Losses at the gene ends were 4 bases for V and 5 bases for J; bases not matched to a gene: 9. This CDR3 has 17 residues. The CDR3: CASSPTGTSGGSETQYF. Written as DNA, the CDR3 is TGTGCCAGCAGCCCGACCGGGACTAGCGGGGGAAGCGAGACCCAGTACTTC.

The chain employs TRBV7-9 and TRBJ1-1, with 8 nucleotides matching TRBD1. Germline CDR1 and CDR2: SEHNR and FQNEAQ (reference sequence). CDR3 length: 12 amino acids. V lost 5 bases, J lost 10 bases, and 6 bases stayed unmatched. The CDR3 spells CASSPLDRVAFF. CDR3 nucleotide sequence: TGTGCCAGCAGCCCGTTGGACAGGGTAGCTTTCTTT.

This clone was counted between two and nine times. V and J are TRBV6-5 and TRBJ2-1; D not resolved. Trimming took off 7 bases at V and 3 bases at J, with 13 bases between the two ends. This CDR3 is 14 amino acids long. Germline CDR1 MNHEY, CDR2 SVGAGI. CDR3 nucleotides: TGTGCCAGCAAAGCTGATATGCTCTACAATGAGCAGTTCTTC. It yields the protein CASKADMLYNEQFF.

The chain links TRBV27 to TRBJ2-5; no clear D gene. The CDR3 runs 15 residues. Germline V gene sequence: CDR1 MNHEY, CDR2 SMNVEV (reference sequence). The V end was cut by 7 bases, the J end by 5 bases, with 20 bases between. The CDR3 DNA is TGTGCCAGCATGAAACGAGGAGTTTTCCCGGAGACCCAGTACTTC. Protein sequence: CASMKRGVFPETQYF.

The CDR3 here is CASGESPNNSPLHF. The CDR3 nucleotides are TGCGCCAGCGGGGAGAGCCCAAATAATTCACCCCTCCACTTT. This rearrangement joins TRBV5-1 to TRBJ1-6; D gene ambiguous. The CDR3 totals 14 residues. V dropped 7 bases and J dropped 5 bases, with 13 bases sitting between them. Germline CDR1 is SGHRS and CDR2 is YFSETQ.

The chain carries TRBV3-1 (or the pseudogene TRBV3-2) and TRBJ2-1; D might be TRBD2 (5 bases). The CDR3 length is 13 residues. CDR1 LGHDT and CDR2 YNNKEL come from the germline V gene (reference sequence). The V and J ends lost 8 bases and 5 bases respectively, with 13 bases between them. For the CDR3, the DNA is TGTGCCAGCGAATACCGGGGTAACAATGAGCAGTTCTTC. Its protein is CASEYRGNNEQFF.

The chain joins TRBV15 to TRBJ1-1; D is perhaps TRBD1 (5 bases). CDR3 length: 16 residues. Germline CDR1 and CDR2: LNHNV and YYDKDF (reference sequence). The ends were cut back, 0 bases at V and 5 bases at J, with 16 bases in the middle. In nucleotides, the CDR3 is TGTGCCACCAGCAGAGATTTGGTCAGGGTAGGGACTGAAGCTTTCTTT. The encoded protein is CATSRDLVRVGTEAFF. The variable domain in full, completed from reference TRBV15 and TRBJ1-1, reads DAMVIQNPRYQVTQFGKPVTLSCSQTLNHNVMYWYQQKSSQAPKLLFHYYDKDFNNEADTPDNFQSRRPNTSFCFLDIRSPGLGDTAMYLCATSRDLVRVGTEAFFGQGTRLTVV.

The rearrangement uses TRBV15 and TRBJ2-1; tentatively, D is TRBD1 (6 bases). The length of the CDR3 is 19 residues. Trimming pared 4 bases from V and 4 bases from J, leaving 26 bases between. Per germline, CDR1 LNHNV and CDR2 YYDKDF (reference sequence). As DNA, the CDR3 is TGTGCCACCAGCATGGGTTTCGGCAGGGGCTTGAATATATACAATGAGCAGTTCTTC. Encoded protein: CATSMGFGRGLNIYNEQFF.

The genes are TRBV3-1 (or the pseudogene TRBV3-2) and TRBJ1-1; weak D call: TRBD1 (5 bases). Germline CDR1 is LGHDT and CDR2 is YNNKEL (reference sequence). The CDR3 has 13 residues. V dropped 4 bases and J dropped 2 bases, with 8 bases sitting between them. The CDR3 is CASSPDSNTEAFF. The CDR3 region has the DNA TGTGCCAGCAGCCCTGACAGCAACACTGAAGCTTTCTTT.

The chain couples TRBV25-1 to TRBJ2-5; 10 nucleotides agree with TRBD2. The CDR3 runs 15 residues. The germline gives CDR1 MGHDK, CDR2 SYGVNS. J was trimmed by 0 bases and V by 4 bases; bases with no gene match: 2. The CDR3 nucleotides are TGTGCCAGCAGTGGAGCGGGGGGGTACCAAGAGACCCAGTACTTC. Translating it yields CASSGAGGYQETQYF.

The chain has TRBV7-9 and TRBJ2-5, with 7 bases fitting TRBD2. J gave up 5 bases and V 5 bases, and 2 bases lay outside the gene matches. This CDR3 is 12 amino acids long. Germline CDR1 reads SEHNR; CDR2 reads FQNEAQ (reference sequence). The CDR3 loop reads CASSRGVETQYF. In DNA form, the CDR3 reads TGTGCCAGCAGCCGGGGGGTGGAGACCCAGTACTTC. The variable domain in full, with the rest retrieved from reference TRBV7-9 and TRBJ2-5, is DTGVSQNPRHKITKRGQNVTFRCDPISEHNRLYWYRQTLGQGPEFLTYFQNEAQLEKSRLLSDRFSAERPKGSFSTLEIQRTEQGDSAMYLCASSRGVETQYFGPGTRLLVL.

The chain carries TRBV28 and TRBJ1-1; 10 bases align to TRBD1. The junction had 7 bases not matched to a gene; V was cut back by 5 bases and J by 4 bases. This CDR3 is built from 15 residues. Germline lookup yields CDR1 MDHEN and CDR2 SYDVKM. The CDR3 DNA is TGTGCCAGCAGTGTGGACAGGGGGTTGGGCACTGAAGCTTTCTTT. Translation gives CASSVDRGLGTEAFF.

The chain is built from TRBV10-1 and TRBJ2-7; D may be TRBD1 (5 bases). This CDR3 comprises 15 residues. From germline, CDR1 is WNHNN and CDR2 SYGVQD (reference sequence). V was trimmed by 0 bases and J by 4 bases, leaving 13 bases between them. Here the CDR3 DNA reads TGCGCCAGCAGTGAGTCCTTACAGGTGGCATACGAGCAGTACTTC. It encodes CASSESLQVAYEQYF.

The rearrangement uses TRBV5-1 and TRBJ2-1; 11 bases fit TRBD2. The CDR3 has 15 residues. V shed 4 bases and J 5 bases; nucleotides not matched to a gene: 5. Germline assignment: CDR1 SGHRS and CDR2 YFSETQ. CDR3 coding DNA: TGCGCCAGCAGCCCCGGGACTAGCGGAAACAATGAGCAGTTCTTC. Protein sequence: CASSPGTSGNNEQFF.

This clone appeared once. The chain recombines TRBV5-6 with TRBJ1-2, with D hard to call. Trimming pared 3 bases from V and 2 bases from J, leaving 11 bases between. CDR1 is SGHDT, CDR2 YYEEEE, per germline. The CDR3 covers 14 residues. Written as DNA, the CDR3 is TGTGCCAGCAGCTCACGGACTGCAAACTATGGCTACACCTTC. Protein product: CASSSRTANYGYTF. The entire variable domain, with the rest obtained from reference TRBV5-6 and TRBJ1-2, is as follows: DAGVTQSPTHLIKTRGQQVTLRCSPKSGHDTVSWYQQALGQGPQFIFQYYEEEERQRGNFPDRFSGHQFPNYSSELNVNALLLGDSALYLCASSSRTANYGYTFGSGTRLTVV.

This clone was detected once. This sequence joins TRBV27 and TRBJ2-7; TRBD1 matches at 8 bases. With V trimmed by 6 bases and J by 5 bases, 15 bases remained unmatched. The germline V gene has CDR1 MNHEY and CDR2 SMNVEV (reference sequence). The CDR3 sequence is 16 residues long. The CDR3 loop is CASRGRLGQGIHEQYF. Here the CDR3 DNA reads TGTGCCAGCAGGGGCCGTTTAGGACAGGGTATCCACGAGCAGTACTTC.

The rearrangement links TRBV7-9 to TRBJ2-7; possibly TRBD1 for D (6 bases). The CDR3 runs 16 residues. CDR1 and CDR2 from the germline V gene are SEHNR and FQNEAQ (reference sequence). V was clipped by 4 bases and J by 3 bases, with 19 bases between them. In nucleotides, the CDR3 is TGTGCCAGCAGCTCCCTCTCATTGGTAGGGGGCTACGAGCAGTACTTC. It specifies CASSSLSLVGGYEQYF. Drawing the rest from reference TRBV7-9 and TRBJ2-7, the complete variable domain is DTGVSQNPRHKITKRGQNVTFRCDPISEHNRLYWYRQTLGQGPEFLTYFQNEAQLEKSRLLSDRFSAERPKGSFSTLEIQRTEQGDSAMYLCASSSLSLVGGYEQYFGPGTRLTVT.

The chain combines TRBV19 with TRBJ1-1; possibly TRBD1 for D (5 bases). Looked up from germline, CDR1 is LNHDA and CDR2 is SQIVND (reference sequence). The V and J ends lost 1 base and 1 base respectively, with 16 bases between them. The CDR3 has 17 residues. Here the CDR3 reads CASSIGKQVIKNTEAFF. The CDR3 DNA follows: TGTGCCAGTAGTATAGGGAAACAGGTGATAAAGAACACTGAAGCTTTCTTT.

The rearrangement joins TRBV19 to TRBJ2-7; 7 bases are shared with TRBD1. After removal of 3 bases from V and 2 bases from J, the junction contained 7 bases not matched to a gene. CDR1 is LNHDA and CDR2 is SQIVND in the germline V gene (reference sequence). The CDR3 is made up of 15 amino acids. Written as DNA, the CDR3 is TGTGCCAGTAGTATCGGGGACAGTCCTACCTACGAGCAGTACTTC. Residues: CASSIGDSPTYEQYF.

This chain connects TRBV12-3 or TRBV12-4 to TRBJ2-5; tentatively, D is TRBD2 (6 bases). V shed 3 bases and J shed 7 bases, with 9 bases lying between them. This CDR3 has 12 amino acids. The CDR3 spells CASSFDGGTQYF. The DNA for the CDR3 is TGTGCCAGCAGTTTCGACGGGGGGACCCAGTACTTC.

The chain combines TRBV5-1 with TRBJ1-2, with D perhaps TRBD1 (5 bases). The CDR3 totals 16 residues. Germline-derived CDR1 and CDR2 are SGHRS and YFSETQ. Trimming shortened V by 1 base and J by 3 bases, and 16 bases separated the two germline ends. CDR3 sequence (DNA): TGCGCCAGCAGCTTGAATTCGGGGGGTTCGGACTATGGCTACACCTTC. As protein: CASSLNSGGSDYGYTF.

The V gene is TRBV19, the J gene TRBJ2-4, with 7 bases that match TRBD2. This CDR3 spans 14 amino acids. CDR1 LNHDA and CDR2 SQIVND come from the germline V gene (reference sequence). The V segment lost 2 bases and the J segment 7 bases; nucleotides outside the gene matches: 5. CDR3 nucleotide sequence: TGTGCCAGTAGTATAACGGGAGGCACGAACATTCAGTACTTC. Translation gives CASSITGGTNIQYF.

This chain joins TRBV27 and TRBJ2-7; 7 bases are shared with TRBD1. Germline assignment: CDR1 MNHEY and CDR2 SMNVEV (reference sequence). The CDR3 consists of 13 residues. J gave up 2 bases and V 5 bases, and 3 bases lay outside the gene matches. Here the CDR3 reads CASSQGTAYEQYF. CDR3 nucleotides: TGTGCCAGCAGTCAAGGGACAGCCTACGAGCAGTACTTC.

The rearrangement uses TRBV3-1 (or the pseudogene TRBV3-2) and TRBJ2-5; 8 bases are a match to TRBD2. CDR1 LGHDT and CDR2 YNNKEL come from the germline V gene (reference sequence). The CDR3 spans 15 residues. With V trimmed by 3 bases and J by 9 bases, 12 bases remained unmatched. As DNA, the CDR3 is TGTGCCAGCAGCCAGGCCCTCCCGGGACTAGTGGCCCAGTACTTC. It encodes CASSQALPGLVAQYF.

The table lists this clone with a count of one. The chain carries TRBV7-9 and TRBJ2-7; D perhaps matches TRBD1 (6 bases). Trimming took 5 bases from V and 3 from J, leaving 14 bases between them. CDR3 length: 14 residues. Germline V gene sequence: CDR1 SEHNR, CDR2 FQNEAQ (reference sequence). The CDR3 here is CASSRILQGYEQYF. CDR3 bases: TGTGCCAGCAGCAGGATTTTACAGGGCTACGAGCAGTACTTC.

The J gene is TRBJ2-1, the V gene TRBV7-2; 13 bases fit TRBD2. CDR1 is SGHTA, CDR2 FQGNSA, per germline. V gave up 5 bases and J gave up 6 bases; unmatched junction bases: 4. The CDR3 sequence is 15 residues long. In DNA, the CDR3 is TGTGCCAGCAGCCTACGACTAGCGGGAGGCAATGAGCAGTTCTTC. This encodes CASSLRLAGGNEQFF.

The rearrangement links TRBV3-1 (or the pseudogene TRBV3-2) to TRBJ2-3; D possibly corresponds to TRBD2 (6 bases). From germline, CDR1 is LGHDT and CDR2 YNNKEL (reference sequence). The CDR3 covers 13 residues. The CDR3 sequence: CAAKAGNTDTQYF. In nucleotides, the CDR3 is TGTGCAGCGAAGGCGGGGAACACAGATACGCAGTATTTT.

V is TRBV4-3 and J is TRBJ1-2; TRBD1 is a possible D gene (6 bases). CDR3 length: 14 amino acids. The germline V gene encodes CDR1 LGHNA and CDR2 YSLEER. With 3 bases removed from V and 4 bases from J, the gap between germline ends came to 12 bases. CDR3 region: CASSHRQDGYGYTF. The CDR3 coding sequence is TGCGCCAGCAGCCACAGACAGGACGGCTATGGCTACACCTTC.

CDR3: CASSQDGGSPLHF. CDR3 DNA sequence: TGCGCCAGCAGCCAAGACGGTGGTTCACCCCTCCACTTT. The chain recombines TRBV4-3 with TRBJ1-6; D not certain. Trimming left V 0 bases short and J 9 bases short, with 6 bases between. Germline V gene data show CDR1 as LGHNA and CDR2 as YSLEER. This CDR3 contains 13 residues.

This clone has just a few counts. The chain has TRBV29-1 and TRBJ2-2, with 8 bases aligning to TRBD1. The germline gives CDR1 SQVTM, CDR2 ANQGSEA. The CDR3 is 12 residues long. The trim removed 6 bases at V and 8 bases at J, leaving 5 bases unmatched. Here the CDR3 reads CSVGQGRGELFF. Written as DNA, the CDR3 is TGCAGCGTCGGACAGGGTCGGGGGGAGCTGTTTTTT.